The 2 T cell receptor beta chains presented below share a single source sample, sequenced in a study of vaccination and CD4 T cells after COVID-19 (dated 2022 in TCRdb). The antigens for these receptors are not known. The treatment or condition label corresponds to: approximately 9-day PBMC culture with coronavirus spike peptide pools or control peptides (ViraFEST assay). The library was produced with PCR. The reads were generated on an Illumina iSeq 100. DNA from cultured CD4+ T cells was subjected to TCR sequencing with the Oncomine TCR Beta short-read assay at the Johns Hopkins FTIC core. TCRdb's own reprocessing of the public reads used fastp at Q25 and MiXCR and kept productive beta chains. When rows share a CDR3 protein, they turn into one entry using the most common DNA and genes. The sample yields approximately 12,000 distinct CDR3 sequences; 20% to 25% were counted once. The ten largest clones take up roughly 12% of the sample.

The material was CD4+ T cells from blood, cultured in vitro, obtained before SARS-CoV-2 vaccination. Receptors originate from a human donor who received a COVID-19 vaccine.

Judged by abundance, this clonotype is large. A junction end diverges from the germline sequence, so it may reflect a read error. The J gene is TRBJ2-1, the V gene TRBV6-1; D perhaps matches TRBD1 (6 bases). Germline loops: CDR1 MNHNS, CDR2 SASEGT. There are 13 residues in the CDR3. The CDR3 loop reads CAISEAVSRGPFF. In nucleotides, the CDR3 is TGTGCCATCAGTGAGGCGGTTTCCAGGGGTCCGTTCTTC.

This clonotype was seen only a few times. This chain connects TRBV11-3 to TRBJ2-4; no definite D call. Germline V lookup: CDR1 SGHNT, CDR2 YENEEA. The V end lost 5 bases, the J end lost 1 base, and 12 bases lay between the germline ends. The CDR3 totals 15 residues. CDR3 in DNA: TGTGCCAGCAGCCCGGTGGGTATCGCCAAAAACATTCAGTACTTC. Its translation: CASSPVGIAKNIQYF. Together with reference TRBV11-3 and TRBJ2-4, the CDR3 gives the full variable domain: EAGVVQSPRYKIIEKKQPVAFWCNPISGHNTLYWYLQNLGQGPELLIRYENEEAVDDSQLPKDRFSAERLKGVDSTLKIQPAELGDSAVYLCASSPVGIAKNIQYFGAGTRLSVL.